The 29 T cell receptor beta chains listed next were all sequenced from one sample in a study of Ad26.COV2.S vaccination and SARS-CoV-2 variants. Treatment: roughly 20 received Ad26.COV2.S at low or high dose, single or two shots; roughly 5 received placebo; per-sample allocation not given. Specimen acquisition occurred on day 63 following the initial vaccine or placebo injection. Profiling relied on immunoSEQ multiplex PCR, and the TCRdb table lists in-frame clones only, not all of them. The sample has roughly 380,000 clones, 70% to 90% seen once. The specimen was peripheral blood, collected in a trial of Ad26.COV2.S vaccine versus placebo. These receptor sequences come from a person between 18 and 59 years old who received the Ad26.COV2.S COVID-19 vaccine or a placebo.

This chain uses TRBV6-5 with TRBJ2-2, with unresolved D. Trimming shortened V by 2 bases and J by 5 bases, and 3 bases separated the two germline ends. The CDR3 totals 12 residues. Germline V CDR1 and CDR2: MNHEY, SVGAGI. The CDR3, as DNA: TGTGCCAGCAGTTACGGAACCGGGGAGCTGTTTTTT. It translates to CASSYGTGELFF.

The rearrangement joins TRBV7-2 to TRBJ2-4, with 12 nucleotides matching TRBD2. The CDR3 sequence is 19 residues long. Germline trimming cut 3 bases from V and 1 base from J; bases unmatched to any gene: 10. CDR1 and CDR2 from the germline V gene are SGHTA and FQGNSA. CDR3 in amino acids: CASSLKLAGGPGAKNIQYF. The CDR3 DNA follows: TGTGCCAGCAGCTTGAAGCTAGCGGGAGGGCCCGGGGCCAAAAACATTCAGTACTTC.

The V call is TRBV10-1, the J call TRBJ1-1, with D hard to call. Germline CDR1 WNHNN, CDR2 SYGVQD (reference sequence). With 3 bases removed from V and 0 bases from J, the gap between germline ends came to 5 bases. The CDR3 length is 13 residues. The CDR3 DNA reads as TGCGCCAGCAGTGAACACATGAACACTGAAGCTTTCTTT. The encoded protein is CASSEHMNTEAFF.

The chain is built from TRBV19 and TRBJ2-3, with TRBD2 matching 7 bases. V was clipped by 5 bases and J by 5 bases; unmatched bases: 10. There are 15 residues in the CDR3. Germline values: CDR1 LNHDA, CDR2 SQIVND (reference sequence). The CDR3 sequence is CASSATGGSIDTQYF. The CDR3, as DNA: TGTGCCAGTAGTGCCACCGGCGGGAGTATAGATACGCAGTATTTT.

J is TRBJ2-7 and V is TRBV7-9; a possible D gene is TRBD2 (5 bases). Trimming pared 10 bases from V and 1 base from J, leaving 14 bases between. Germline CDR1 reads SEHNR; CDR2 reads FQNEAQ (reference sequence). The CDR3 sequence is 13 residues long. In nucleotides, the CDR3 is TGTGCCACTTCACCGGGGTCTTCCTACGAGCAGTACTTC. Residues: CATSPGSSYEQYF.

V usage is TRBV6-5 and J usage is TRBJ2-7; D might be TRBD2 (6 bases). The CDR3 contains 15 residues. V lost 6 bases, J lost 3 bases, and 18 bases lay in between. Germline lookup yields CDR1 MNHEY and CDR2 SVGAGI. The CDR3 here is CASRLNRDSGYEQYF. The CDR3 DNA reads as TGTGCCAGCAGACTCAACCGGGACTCCGGCTACGAGCAGTACTTC.

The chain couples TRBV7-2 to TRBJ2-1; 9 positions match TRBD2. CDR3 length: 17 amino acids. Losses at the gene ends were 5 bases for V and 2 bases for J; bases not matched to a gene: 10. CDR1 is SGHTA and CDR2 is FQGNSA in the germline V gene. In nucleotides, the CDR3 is TGTGCCAGCAGCCCGGACGTAGCGGGAGTTACCTACAATGAGCAGTTCTTC. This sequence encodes CASSPDVAGVTYNEQFF. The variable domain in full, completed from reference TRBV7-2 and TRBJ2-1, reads GAGVSQSPSNKVTEKGKDVELRCDPISGHTALYWYRQSLGQGLEFLIYFQGNSAPDKSGLPSDRFSAERTGGSVSTLTIQRTQQEDSAVYLCASSPDVAGVTYNEQFFGPGTRLTVL.

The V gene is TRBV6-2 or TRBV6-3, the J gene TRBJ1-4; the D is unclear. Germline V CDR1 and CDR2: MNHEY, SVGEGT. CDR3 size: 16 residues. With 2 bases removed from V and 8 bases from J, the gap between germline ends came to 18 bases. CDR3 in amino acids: CASSYGPRGLSEKLFF. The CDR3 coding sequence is TGTGCCAGCAGTTACGGACCGAGAGGGTTATCGGAAAAACTGTTTTTT.

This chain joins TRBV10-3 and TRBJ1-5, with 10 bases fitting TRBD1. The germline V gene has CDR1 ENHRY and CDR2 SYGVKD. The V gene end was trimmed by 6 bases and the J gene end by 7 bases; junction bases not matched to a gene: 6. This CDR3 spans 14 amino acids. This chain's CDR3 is CAISQTGGSQPQHF. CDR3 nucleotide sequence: TGTGCCATCAGCCAGACAGGGGGCAGCCAGCCCCAGCATTTT.

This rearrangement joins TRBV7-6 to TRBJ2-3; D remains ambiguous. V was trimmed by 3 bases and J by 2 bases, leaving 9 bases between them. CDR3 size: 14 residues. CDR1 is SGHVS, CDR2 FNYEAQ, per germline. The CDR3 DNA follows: TGTGCCAGCAGCTTCGGTGGATACACAGATACGCAGTATTTT. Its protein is CASSFGGYTDTQYF. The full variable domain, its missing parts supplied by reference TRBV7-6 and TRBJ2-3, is GAGVSQSPRYKVTKRGQDVALRCDPISGHVSLYWYRQALGQGPEFLTYFNYEAQQDKSGLPNDRFSAERPEGSISTLTIQRTEQRDSAMYRCASSFGGYTDTQYFGPGTRLTVL.

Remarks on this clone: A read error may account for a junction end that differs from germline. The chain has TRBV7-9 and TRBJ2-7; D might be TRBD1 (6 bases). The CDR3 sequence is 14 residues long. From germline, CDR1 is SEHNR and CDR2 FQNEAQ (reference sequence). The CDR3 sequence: CASSLGQGYDEQYF. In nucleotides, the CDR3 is TGTGCCAGCAGTTTAGGGCAGGGGTACGACGAGCAGTACTTC. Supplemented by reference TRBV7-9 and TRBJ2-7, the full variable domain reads DTGVSQNPRHKITKRGQNVTFRCDPISEHNRLYWYRQTLGQGPEFLTYFQNEAQLEKSRLLSDRFSAERPKGSFSTLEIQRTEQGDSAMYLCASSLGQGYDEQYFGPGTRLTVT.

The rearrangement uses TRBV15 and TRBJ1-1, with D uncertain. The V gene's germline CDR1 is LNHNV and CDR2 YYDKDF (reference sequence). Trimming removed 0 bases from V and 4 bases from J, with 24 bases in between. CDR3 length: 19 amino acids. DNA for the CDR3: TGTGCCACCAGCAGAGATAGAACGGAGGGCATGGTTTTATCCACTGAAGCTTTCTTT. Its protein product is CATSRDRTEGMVLSTEAFF.

Here the CDR3 DNA reads TGTGCCAGCAGCTCGTACTTTCCACACTCCTACAATGAGCAGTTCTTC. Its translation is CASSSYFPHSYNEQFF. The chain is built from TRBV5-5 and TRBJ2-1; D is unclear. This CDR3 comprises 16 residues. Germline V gives CDR1 SGHKS, CDR2 YYEKEE (reference sequence). The V gene lost 3 bases and the J gene lost 0 bases, with 13 bases spanning the gap.

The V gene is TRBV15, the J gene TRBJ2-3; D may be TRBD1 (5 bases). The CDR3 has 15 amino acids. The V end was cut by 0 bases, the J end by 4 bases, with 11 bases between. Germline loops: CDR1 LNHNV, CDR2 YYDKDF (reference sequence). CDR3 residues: CATSRDPLGADTQYF. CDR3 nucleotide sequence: TGTGCCACCAGCAGAGATCCCCTAGGGGCAGATACGCAGTATTTT.

CDR3 loop: CASSLIPTENTEAFF. The CDR3 region has the DNA TGCGCCAGCAGCCTAATCCCGACGGAGAACACTGAAGCTTTCTTT. J is TRBJ1-1 and V is TRBV4-1; D is ambiguous. V was clipped by 4 bases and J by 1 base, with 13 bases between them. The CDR3 is made up of 15 amino acids. Germline values: CDR1 MGHRA, CDR2 YSYEKL.

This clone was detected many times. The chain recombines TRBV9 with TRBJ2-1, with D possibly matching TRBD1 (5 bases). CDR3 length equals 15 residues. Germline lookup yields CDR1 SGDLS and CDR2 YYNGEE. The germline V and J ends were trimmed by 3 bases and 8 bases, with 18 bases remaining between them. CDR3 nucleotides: TGTGCCAGCAGCGCTTCACAAGGGGTAACGTATGAGCAGTTCTTC. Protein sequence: CASSASQGVTYEQFF.

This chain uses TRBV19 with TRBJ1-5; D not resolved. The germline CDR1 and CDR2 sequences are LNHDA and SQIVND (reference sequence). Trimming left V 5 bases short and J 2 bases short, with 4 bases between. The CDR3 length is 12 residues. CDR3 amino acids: CASSFRNQPQHF. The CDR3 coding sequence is TGTGCCAGTAGTTTTCGCAATCAGCCCCAGCATTTT.

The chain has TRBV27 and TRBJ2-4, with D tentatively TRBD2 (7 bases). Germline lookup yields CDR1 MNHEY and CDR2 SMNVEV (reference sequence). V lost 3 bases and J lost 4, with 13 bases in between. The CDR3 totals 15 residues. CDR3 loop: CASSFGGRGKNIQYF. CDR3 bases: TGTGCCAGCAGTTTTGGGGGGAGGGGGAAAAACATTCAGTACTTC.

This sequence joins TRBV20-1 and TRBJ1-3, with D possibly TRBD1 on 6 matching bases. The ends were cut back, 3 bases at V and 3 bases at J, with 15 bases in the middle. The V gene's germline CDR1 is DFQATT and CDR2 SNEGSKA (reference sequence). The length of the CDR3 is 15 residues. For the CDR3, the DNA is TGCAGTGCTAGTCCCCCGGGGGGCGGTGGAAACACCATATATTTT. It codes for CSASPPGGGGNTIYF.

The CDR3 spells CASSEGQVEAKPQHF. DNA of the CDR3: TGTGCCAGCAGTGAAGGACAGGTGGAGGCGAAGCCCCAGCATTTT. The rearrangement links TRBV2 to TRBJ1-5; a weak D match, TRBD1 (6 bases). The CDR3 sequence is 15 residues long. The V and J ends lost 1 base and 8 bases respectively, with 15 bases between them. Germline V gene lookup returns CDR1 SNHLY and CDR2 FYNNEI.

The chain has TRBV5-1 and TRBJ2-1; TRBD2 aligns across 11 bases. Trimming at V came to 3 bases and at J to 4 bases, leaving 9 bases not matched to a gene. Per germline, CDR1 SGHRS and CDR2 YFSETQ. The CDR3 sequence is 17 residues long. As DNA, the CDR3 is TGCGCCAGCAGCTACACCTATAGCGGGAGGGGTTACAATGAGCAGTTCTTC. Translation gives CASSYTYSGRGYNEQFF.

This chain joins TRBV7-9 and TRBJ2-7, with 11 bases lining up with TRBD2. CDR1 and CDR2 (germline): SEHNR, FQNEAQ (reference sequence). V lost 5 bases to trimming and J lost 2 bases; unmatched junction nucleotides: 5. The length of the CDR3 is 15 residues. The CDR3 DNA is TGTGCCAGCAGCCAACTAGCGGGGGCGACCTACGAGCAGTACTTC. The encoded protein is CASSQLAGATYEQYF.

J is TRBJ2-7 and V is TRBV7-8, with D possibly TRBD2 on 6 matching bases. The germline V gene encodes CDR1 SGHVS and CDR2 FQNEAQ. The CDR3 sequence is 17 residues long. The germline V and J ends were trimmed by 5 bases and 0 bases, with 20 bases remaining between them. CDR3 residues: CASSRRAGTVSSYEQYF. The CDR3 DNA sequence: TGTGCCAGCAGCAGAAGGGCAGGGACTGTAAGCTCCTACGAGCAGTACTTC. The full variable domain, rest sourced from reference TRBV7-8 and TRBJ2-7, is GAGVSQSPRYKVAKRGQDVALRCDPISGHVSLFWYQQALGQGPEFLTYFQNEAQLDKSGLPSDRFFAERPEGSVSTLKIQRTQQEDSAVYLCASSRRAGTVSSYEQYFGPGTRLTVT.

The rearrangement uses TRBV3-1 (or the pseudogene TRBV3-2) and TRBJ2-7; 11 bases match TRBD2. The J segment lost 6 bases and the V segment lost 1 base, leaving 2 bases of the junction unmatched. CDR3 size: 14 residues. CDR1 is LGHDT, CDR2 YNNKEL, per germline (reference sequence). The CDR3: CASSQVGTSGEQYF. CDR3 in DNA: TGTGCCAGCAGCCAAGTCGGGACTAGCGGCGAGCAGTACTTC.

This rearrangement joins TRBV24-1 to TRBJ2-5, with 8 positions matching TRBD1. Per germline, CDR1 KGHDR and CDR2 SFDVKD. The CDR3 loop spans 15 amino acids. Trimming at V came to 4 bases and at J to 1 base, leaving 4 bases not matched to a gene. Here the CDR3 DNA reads TGTGCCACCAGTGAATCAGGGACAGGCCAAGAGACCCAGTACTTC. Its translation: CATSESGTGQETQYF.

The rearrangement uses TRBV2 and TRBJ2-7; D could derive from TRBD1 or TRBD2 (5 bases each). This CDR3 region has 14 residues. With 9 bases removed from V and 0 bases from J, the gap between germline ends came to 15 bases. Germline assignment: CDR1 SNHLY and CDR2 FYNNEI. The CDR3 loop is CARGSPRGSYEQYF. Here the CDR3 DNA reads TGTGCCAGGGGGAGCCCGAGGGGCTCCTACGAGCAGTACTTC.

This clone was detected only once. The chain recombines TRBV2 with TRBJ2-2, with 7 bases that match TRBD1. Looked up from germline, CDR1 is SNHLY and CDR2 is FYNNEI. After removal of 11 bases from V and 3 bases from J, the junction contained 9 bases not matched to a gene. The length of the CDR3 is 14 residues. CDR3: CAVDRDSYTGELFF. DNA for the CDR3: TGTGCCGTCGACCGGGACAGCTACACCGGGGAGCTGTTTTTT.

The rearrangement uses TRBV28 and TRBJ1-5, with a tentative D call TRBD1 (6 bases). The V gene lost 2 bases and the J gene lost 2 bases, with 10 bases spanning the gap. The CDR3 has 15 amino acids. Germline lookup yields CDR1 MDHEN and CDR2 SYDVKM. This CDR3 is CASSLGSGGNQPQHF. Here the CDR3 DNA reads TGTGCCAGCAGTTTAGGCTCAGGGGGCAATCAGCCCCAGCATTTT. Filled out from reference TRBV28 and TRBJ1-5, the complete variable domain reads DVKVTQSSRYLVKRTGEKVFLECVQDMDHENMFWYRQDPGLGLRLIYFSYDVKMKEKGDIPEGYSVSREKKERFSLILESASTNQTSMYLCASSLGSGGNQPQHFGDGTRLSIL.

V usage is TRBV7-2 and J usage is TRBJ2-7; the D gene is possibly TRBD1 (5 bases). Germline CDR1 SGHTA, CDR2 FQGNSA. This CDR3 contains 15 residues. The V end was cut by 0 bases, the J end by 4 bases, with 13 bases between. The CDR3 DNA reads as TGTGCCAGCAGCTTAGCCCAGGGTATTGGGTACGAGCAGTACTTC. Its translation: CASSLAQGIGYEQYF.